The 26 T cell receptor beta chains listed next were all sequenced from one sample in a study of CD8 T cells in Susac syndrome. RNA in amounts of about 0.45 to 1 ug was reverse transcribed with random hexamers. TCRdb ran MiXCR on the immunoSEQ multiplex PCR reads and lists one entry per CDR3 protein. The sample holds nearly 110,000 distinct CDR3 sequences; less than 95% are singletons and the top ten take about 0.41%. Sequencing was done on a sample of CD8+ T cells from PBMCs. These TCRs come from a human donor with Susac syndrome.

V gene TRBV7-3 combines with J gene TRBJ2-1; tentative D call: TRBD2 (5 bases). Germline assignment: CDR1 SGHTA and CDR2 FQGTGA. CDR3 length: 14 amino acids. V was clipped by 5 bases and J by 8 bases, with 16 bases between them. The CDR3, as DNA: TGTGCCAGCAGCACCCGGGCCCTCGGGGATGAGCAGTTCTTC. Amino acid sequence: CASSTRALGDEQFF.

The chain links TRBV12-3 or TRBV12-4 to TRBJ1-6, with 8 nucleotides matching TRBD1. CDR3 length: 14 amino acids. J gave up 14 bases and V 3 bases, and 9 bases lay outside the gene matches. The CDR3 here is CASSFTGGEVSLHF. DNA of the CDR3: TGTGCCAGCAGTTTTACAGGGGGTGAGGTTTCCCTCCACTTT.

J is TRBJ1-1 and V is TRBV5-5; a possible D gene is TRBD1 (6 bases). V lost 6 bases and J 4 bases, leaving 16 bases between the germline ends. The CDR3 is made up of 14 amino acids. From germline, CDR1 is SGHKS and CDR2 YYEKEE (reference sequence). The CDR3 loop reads CASIAIGGTTEAFF. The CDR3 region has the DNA TGTGCCAGCATCGCTATAGGGGGAACCACTGAAGCTTTCTTT.

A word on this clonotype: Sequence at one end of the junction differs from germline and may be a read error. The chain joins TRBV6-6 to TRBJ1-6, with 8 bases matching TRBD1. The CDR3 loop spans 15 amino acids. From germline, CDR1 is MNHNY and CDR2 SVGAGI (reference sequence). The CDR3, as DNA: TGTGCCAGCAGTTTGGACAGGGCTTATAATTCCCCCCTCCACTTT. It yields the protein CASSLDRAYNSPLHF.

The CDR3 DNA reads TGTGCCAGCAGTTACGCACCCTTAGGAAATGAGCAGTTCTTC. This translates into CASSYAPLGNEQFF. V gene TRBV6-2 or TRBV6-3 combines with J gene TRBJ2-1; D gene ambiguous. The length of the CDR3 is 14 residues. Germline V gene sequence: CDR1 MNHEY, CDR2 SVGEGT. The V end lost 2 bases, the J end lost 7 bases, and 12 bases lay between the germline ends.

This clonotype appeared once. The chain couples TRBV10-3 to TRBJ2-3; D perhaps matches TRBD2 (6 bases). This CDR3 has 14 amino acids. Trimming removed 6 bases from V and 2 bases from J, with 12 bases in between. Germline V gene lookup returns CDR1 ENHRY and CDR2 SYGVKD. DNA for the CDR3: TGTGCCATCAGCGGGACTGGATTCACAGATACGCAGTATTTT. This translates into CAISGTGFTDTQYF.

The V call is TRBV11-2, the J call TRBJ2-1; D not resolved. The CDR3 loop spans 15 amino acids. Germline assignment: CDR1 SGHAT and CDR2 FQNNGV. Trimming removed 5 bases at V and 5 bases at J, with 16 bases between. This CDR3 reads CASSMGWLQNNEQFF. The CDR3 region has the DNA TGTGCCAGCAGCATGGGGTGGCTGCAAAACAATGAGCAGTTCTTC. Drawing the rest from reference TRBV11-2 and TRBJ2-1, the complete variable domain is EAGVAQSPRYKIIEKRQSVAFWCNPISGHATLYWYQQILGQGPKLLIQFQNNGVVDDSQLPKDRFSAERLKGVDSTLKIQPAKLEDSAVYLCASSMGWLQNNEQFFGPGTRLTVL.

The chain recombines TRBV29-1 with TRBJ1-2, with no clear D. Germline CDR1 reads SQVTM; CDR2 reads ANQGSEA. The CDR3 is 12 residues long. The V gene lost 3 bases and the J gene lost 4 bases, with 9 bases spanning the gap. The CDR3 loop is CSVETLGYGYTF. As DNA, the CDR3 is TGCAGCGTTGAGACTCTGGGCTATGGCTACACCTTC. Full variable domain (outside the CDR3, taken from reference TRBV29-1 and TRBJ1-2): SAVISQKPSRDICQRGTSLTIQCQVDSQVTMMFWYRQQPGQSLTLIATANQGSEATYESGFVIDKFPISRPNLTFSTLTVSNMSPEDSSIYLCSVETLGYGYTFGSGTRLTVV.

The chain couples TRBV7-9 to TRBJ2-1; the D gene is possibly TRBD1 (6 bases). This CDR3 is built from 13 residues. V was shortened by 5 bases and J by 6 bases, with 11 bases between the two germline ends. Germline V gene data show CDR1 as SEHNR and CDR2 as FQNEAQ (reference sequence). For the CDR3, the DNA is TGTGCCAGCAGCGACGGGACATTCAATGAGCAGTTCTTC. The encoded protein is CASSDGTFNEQFF.

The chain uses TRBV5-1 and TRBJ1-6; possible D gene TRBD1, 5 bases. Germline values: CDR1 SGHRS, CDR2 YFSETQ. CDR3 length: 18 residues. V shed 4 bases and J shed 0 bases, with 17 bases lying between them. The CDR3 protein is CASSPDGMTVSYNSPLHF. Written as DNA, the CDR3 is TGCGCCAGCAGCCCGGACGGGATGACAGTCTCCTATAATTCACCCCTCCACTTT.

The CDR3 is CASSLAGTSGGNVEDEQFF. CDR3 bases: TGTGCCAGCAGCTTAGCCGGGACTAGCGGGGGCAACGTAGAGGATGAGCAGTTCTTC. This chain connects TRBV7-2 to TRBJ2-1; TRBD2 aligns across 14 bases. Trimming removed 0 bases from V and 8 bases from J; junction bases left unmatched: 12. This CDR3 spans 19 amino acids. CDR1 and CDR2 (germline): SGHTA, FQGNSA.

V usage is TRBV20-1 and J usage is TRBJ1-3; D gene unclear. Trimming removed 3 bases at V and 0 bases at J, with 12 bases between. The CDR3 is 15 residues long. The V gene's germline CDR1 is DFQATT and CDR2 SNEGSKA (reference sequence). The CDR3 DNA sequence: TGCAGTGCTAGTCCGTCAACCTTCTCTGGAAACACCATATATTTT. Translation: CSASPSTFSGNTIYF.

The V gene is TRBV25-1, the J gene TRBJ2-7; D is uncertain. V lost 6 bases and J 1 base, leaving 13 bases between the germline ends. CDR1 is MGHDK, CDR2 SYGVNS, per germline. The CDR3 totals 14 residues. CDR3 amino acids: CASSHGSRSYEQYF. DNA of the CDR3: TGTGCCAGCAGCCACGGTAGTCGTTCCTACGAGCAGTACTTC.

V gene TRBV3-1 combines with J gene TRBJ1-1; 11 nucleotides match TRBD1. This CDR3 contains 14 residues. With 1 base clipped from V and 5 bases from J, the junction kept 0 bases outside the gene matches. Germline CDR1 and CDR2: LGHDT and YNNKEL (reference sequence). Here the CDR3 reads CASSQGDRGTEAFF. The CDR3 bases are TGTGCCAGCAGCCAAGGGGACAGGGGGACTGAAGCTTTCTTT.

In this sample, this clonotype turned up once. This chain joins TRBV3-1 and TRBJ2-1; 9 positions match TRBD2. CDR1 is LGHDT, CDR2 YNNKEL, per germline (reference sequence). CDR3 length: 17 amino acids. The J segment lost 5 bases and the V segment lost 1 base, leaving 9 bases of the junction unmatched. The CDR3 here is CASSQVGRGGVNNEQFF. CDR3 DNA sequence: TGTGCCAGCAGCCAAGTGGGTCGCGGGGGGGTCAACAATGAGCAGTTCTTC.

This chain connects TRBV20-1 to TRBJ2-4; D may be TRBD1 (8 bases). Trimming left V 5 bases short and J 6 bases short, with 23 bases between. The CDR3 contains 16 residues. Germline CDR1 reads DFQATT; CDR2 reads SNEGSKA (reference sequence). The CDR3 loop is CSALPHETGEGNIQYF. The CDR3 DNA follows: TGCAGTGCTTTACCTCATGAGACAGGGGAGGGAAACATTCAGTACTTC.

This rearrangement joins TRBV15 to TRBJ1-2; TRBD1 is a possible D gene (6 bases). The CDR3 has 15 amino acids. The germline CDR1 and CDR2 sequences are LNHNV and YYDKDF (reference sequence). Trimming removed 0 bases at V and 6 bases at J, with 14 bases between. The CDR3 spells CATSRDQGQLHGYTF. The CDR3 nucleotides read TGTGCCACCAGCAGAGATCAGGGGCAACTCCATGGCTACACCTTC.

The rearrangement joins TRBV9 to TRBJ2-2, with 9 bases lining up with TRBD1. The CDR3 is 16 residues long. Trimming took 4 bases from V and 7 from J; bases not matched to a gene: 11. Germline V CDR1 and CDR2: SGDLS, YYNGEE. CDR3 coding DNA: TGTGCCAGCAGCCCATACCCGACAGGGGGGGACGGGGAGCTGTTTTTT. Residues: CASSPYPTGGDGELFF.

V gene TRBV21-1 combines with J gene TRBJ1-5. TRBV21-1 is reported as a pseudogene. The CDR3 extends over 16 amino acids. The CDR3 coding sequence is TGTGCCAGCAGCCTACTCTTCAAAAGGATCCATCAGCCCCAGCATTTT. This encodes CASSLLFKRIHQPQHF.

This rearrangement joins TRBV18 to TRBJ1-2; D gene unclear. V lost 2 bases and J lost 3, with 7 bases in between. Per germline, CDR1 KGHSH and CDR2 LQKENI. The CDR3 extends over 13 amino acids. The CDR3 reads CASSPSGDYGYTF. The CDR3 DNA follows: TGTGCCAGCTCACCATCCGGCGACTATGGCTACACCTTC.

CDR3 loop: CASSDRGDQPQHF. DNA for the CDR3: TGTGCCAGCAGTGACAGGGGTGATCAGCCCCAGCATTTT. The rearrangement uses TRBV25-1 and TRBJ1-5, with D perhaps matching TRBD1 (6 bases). Germline assignment: CDR1 MGHDK and CDR2 SYGVNS. The ends were cut back, 3 bases at V and 5 bases at J, with 8 bases in the middle. This CDR3 region has 13 residues.

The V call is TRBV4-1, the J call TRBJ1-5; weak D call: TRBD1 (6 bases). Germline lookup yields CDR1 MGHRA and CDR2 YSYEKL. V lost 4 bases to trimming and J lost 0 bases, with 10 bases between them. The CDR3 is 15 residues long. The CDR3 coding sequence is TGCGCCAGCAGCCCCAGGACAGATAGCAATCAGCCCCAGCATTTT. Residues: CASSPRTDSNQPQHF.

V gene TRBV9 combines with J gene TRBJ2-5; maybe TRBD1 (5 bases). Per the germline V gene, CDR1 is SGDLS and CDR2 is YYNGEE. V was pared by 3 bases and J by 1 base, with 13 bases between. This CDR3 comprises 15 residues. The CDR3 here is CASSAPQGPQETQYF. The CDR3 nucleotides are TGTGCCAGCAGCGCCCCGCAGGGCCCCCAAGAGACCCAGTACTTC.

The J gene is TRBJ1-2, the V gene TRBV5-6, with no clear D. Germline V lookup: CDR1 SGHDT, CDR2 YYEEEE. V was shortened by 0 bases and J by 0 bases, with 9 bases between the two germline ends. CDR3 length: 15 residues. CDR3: CASSLAAYPNYGYTF. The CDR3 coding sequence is TGTGCCAGCAGCTTGGCTGCTTACCCTAACTATGGCTACACCTTC. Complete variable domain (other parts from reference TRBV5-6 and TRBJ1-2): DAGVTQSPTHLIKTRGQQVTLRCSPKSGHDTVSWYQQALGQGPQFIFQYYEEEERQRGNFPDRFSGHQFPNYSSELNVNALLLGDSALYLCASSLAAYPNYGYTFGSGTRLTVV.

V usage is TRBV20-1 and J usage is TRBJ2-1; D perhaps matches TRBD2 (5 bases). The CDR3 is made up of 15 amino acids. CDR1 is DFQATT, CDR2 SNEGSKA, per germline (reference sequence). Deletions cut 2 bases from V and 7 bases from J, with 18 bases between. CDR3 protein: CSARSGVGDWNEQFF. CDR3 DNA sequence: TGCAGTGCTAGATCGGGCGTCGGGGATTGGAATGAGCAGTTCTTC.

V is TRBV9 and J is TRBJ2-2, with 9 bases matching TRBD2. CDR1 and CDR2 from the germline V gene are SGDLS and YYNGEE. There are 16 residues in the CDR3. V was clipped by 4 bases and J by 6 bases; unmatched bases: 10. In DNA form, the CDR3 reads TGTGCCAGCAGCCTTGGTGGCGGGGGGGCGGCCGGGGAGCTGTTTTTT. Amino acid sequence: CASSLGGGGAAGELFF.